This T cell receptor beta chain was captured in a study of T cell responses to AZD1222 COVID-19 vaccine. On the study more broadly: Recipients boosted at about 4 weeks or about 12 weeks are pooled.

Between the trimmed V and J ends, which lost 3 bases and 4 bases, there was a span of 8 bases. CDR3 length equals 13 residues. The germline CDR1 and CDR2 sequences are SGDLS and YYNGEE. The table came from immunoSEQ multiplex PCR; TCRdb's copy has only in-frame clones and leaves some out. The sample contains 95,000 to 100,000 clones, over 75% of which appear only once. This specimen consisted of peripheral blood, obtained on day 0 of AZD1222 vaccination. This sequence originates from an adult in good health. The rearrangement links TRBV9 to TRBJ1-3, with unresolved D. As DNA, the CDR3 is TGTGCCAGCAGCGAGAGTAAAGGAAACACCATATATTTT. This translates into CASSESKGNTIYF.